This TCR beta chain comes out of a study of cytotoxic CD8 clonotypes in ibrutinib-treated CLL. At the level of the study: Patients attained 25 or so partial and 2 complete responses; at median 68 months, approximately 15 remained remitted while approximately twelve progressed. Broader study findings: Public clonotypes occurred uncommonly; on treatment, they contracted or remained stable.

Deep sequencing aimed at 1 in 200,000 to 1 in 1 million T cells' resolution. Produced via immunoSEQ multiplex PCR; TCRdb's table is partial and in-frame only. Of over 45,000 clones in the sample, approximately 50% are singletons; the top ten hold approximately 24%. Between the trimmed V and J ends, which lost 2 bases and 7 bases, there was a span of 16 bases. The germline V gene encodes CDR1 SGHNT and CDR2 YYREEE (reference sequence). CDR3 length: 15 residues. Notes on this clone: Its antigen remains unknown.

This rearrangement joins TRBV5-4 to TRBJ2-1; possible D gene TRBD1, 5 bases. The sequenced sample was PBMCs, obtained at disease progression, from a patient treated with ibrutinib. This clonotype originated in a human donor with chronic lymphocytic leukemia. The CDR3 spells CASSLDTGGPNEQFF. The CDR3 nucleotides are TGTGCCAGCAGCTTAGACACAGGCGGACCTAATGAGCAGTTCTTC.